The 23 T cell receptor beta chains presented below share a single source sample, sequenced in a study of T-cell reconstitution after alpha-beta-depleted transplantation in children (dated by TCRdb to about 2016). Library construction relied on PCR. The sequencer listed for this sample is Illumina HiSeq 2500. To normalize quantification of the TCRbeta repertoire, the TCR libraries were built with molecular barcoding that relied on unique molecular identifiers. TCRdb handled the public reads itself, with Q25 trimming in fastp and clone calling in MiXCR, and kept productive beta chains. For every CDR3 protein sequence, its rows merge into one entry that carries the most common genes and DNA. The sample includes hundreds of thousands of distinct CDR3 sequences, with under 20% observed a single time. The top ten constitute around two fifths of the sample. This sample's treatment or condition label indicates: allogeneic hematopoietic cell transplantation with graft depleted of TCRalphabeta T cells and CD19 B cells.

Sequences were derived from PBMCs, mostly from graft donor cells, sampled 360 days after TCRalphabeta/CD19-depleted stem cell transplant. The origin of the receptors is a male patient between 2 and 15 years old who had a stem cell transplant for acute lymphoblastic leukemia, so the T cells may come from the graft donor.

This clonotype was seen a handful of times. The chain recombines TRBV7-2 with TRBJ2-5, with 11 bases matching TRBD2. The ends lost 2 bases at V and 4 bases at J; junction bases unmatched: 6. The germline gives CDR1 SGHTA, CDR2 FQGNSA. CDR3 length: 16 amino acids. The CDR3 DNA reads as TGTGCCAGCAGCTTACGCTTTAGCGGGAGGGGAGAGACCCAGTACTTC. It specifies CASSLRFSGRGETQYF.

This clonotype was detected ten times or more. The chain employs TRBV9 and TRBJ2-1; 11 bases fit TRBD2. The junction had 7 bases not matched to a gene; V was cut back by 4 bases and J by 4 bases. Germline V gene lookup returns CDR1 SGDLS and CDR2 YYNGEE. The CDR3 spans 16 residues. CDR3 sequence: CASSMGLAELYNEQFF. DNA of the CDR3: TGTGCCAGCAGCATGGGACTAGCGGAACTATACAATGAGCAGTTCTTC.

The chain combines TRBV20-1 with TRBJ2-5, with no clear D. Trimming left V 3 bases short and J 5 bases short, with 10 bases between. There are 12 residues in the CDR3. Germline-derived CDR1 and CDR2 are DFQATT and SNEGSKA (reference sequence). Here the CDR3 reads CSASPPPETQYF. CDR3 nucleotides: TGCAGTGCTAGTCCTCCCCCGGAGACCCAGTACTTC.

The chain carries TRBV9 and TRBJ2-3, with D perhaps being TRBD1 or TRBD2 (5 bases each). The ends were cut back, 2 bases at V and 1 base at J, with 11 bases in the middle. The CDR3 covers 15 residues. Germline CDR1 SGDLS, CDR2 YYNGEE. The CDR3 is CASSVGMGGTDTQYF. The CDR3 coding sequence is TGTGCCAGCAGCGTCGGTATGGGGGGCACAGATACGCAGTATTTT.

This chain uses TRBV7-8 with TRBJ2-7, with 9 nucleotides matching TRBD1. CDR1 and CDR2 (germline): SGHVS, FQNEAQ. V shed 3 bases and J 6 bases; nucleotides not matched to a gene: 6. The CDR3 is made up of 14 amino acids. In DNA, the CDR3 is TGTGCCAGCAGCTTCCAGGACAGGGGCGGCGAGCAGTACTTC. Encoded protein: CASSFQDRGGEQYF.

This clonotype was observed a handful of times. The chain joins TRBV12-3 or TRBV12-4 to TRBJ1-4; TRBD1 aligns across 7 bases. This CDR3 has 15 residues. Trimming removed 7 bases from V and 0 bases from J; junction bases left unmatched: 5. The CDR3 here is CASTVDRATNEKLFF. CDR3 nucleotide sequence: TGTGCCAGCACCGTTGACAGGGCAACTAATGAAAAACTGTTTTTT.

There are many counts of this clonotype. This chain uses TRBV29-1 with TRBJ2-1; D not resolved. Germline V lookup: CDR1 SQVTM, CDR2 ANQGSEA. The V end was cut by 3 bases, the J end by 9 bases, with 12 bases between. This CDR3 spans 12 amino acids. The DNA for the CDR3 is TGCAGCGTTGACTTTGGGCGGCTTGAGCAGTTCTTC. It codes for CSVDFGRLEQFF.

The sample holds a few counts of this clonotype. The CDR3 DNA reads as TGCAGCGTTGCCGGGACTAGCGGTCTAAGCTCCTACAATGAGCAGTTCTTC. This encodes CSVAGTSGLSSYNEQFF. This chain links TRBV29-1 with TRBJ2-1; TRBD2 matches at 11 bases. Germline V gives CDR1 SQVTM, CDR2 ANQGSEA. The CDR3 extends over 17 amino acids. The V and J ends lost 4 bases and 0 bases, in that order; junction bases with no gene match: 8.

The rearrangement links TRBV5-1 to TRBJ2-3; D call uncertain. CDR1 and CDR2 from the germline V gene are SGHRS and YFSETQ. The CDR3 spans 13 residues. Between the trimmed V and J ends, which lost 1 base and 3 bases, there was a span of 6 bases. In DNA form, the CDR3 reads TGCGCCAGCAGCTTGCCTCAAACAGATACGCAGTATTTT. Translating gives CASSLPQTDTQYF.

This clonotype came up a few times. DNA for the CDR3: TGTGCCACCAGTCCTATAACGGGGACAGCCTACAATGAGCAGTTCTTC. This gives the protein CATSPITGTAYNEQFF. V and J are TRBV24-1 and TRBJ2-1; TRBD1 aligns across 7 bases. This CDR3 is 16 amino acids long. Germline loops: CDR1 KGHDR, CDR2 SFDVKD. Trimming removed 6 bases from V and 2 bases from J; junction bases left unmatched: 9.

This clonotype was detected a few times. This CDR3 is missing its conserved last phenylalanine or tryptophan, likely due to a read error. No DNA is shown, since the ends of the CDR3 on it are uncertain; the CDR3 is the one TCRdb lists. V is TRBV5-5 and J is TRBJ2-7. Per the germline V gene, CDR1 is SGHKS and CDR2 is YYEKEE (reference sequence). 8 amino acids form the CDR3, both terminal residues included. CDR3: CAAIGWVL.

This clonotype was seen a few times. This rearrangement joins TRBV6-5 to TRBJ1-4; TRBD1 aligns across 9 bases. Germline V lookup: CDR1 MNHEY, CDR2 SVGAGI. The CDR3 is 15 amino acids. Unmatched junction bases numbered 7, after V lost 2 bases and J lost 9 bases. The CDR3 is CASSYKGTGFQKLFF. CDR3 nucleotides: TGTGCCAGCAGTTACAAGGGGACAGGGTTTCAAAAACTGTTTTTT.

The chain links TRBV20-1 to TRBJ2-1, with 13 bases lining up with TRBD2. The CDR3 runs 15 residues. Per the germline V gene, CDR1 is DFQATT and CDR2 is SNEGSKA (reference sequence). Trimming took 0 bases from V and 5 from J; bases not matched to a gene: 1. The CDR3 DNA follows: TGCAGTGCTAGAGACACTAGCGGGAGGGACAATGAGCAGTTCTTC. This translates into CSARDTSGRDNEQFF.

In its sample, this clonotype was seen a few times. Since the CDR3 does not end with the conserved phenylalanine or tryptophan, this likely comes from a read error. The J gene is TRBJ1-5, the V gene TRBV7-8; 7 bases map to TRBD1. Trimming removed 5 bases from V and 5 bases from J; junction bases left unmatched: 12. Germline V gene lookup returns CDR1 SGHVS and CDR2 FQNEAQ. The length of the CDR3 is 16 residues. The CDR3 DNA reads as TGTGCCAGCAGCCCCATTTCGGCACAGGGGTATCAGCCCCAGCATCTT. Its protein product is CASSPISAQGYQPQHL.

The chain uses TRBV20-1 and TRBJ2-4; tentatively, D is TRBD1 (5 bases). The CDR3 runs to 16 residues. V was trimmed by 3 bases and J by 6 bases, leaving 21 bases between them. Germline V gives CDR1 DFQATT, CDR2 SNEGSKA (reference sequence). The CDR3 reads CSARGIGHRGGNIQYF. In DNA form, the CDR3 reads TGCAGTGCTAGGGGAATAGGACATAGGGGTGGAAACATTCAGTACTTC.

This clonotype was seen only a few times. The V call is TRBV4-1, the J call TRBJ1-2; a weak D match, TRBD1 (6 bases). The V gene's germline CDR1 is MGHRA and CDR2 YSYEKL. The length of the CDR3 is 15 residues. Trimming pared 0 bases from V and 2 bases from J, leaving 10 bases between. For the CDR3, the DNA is TGCGCCAGCAGCCAAGAGTGGACAGTCAACTATGGCTACACCTTC. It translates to CASSQEWTVNYGYTF.

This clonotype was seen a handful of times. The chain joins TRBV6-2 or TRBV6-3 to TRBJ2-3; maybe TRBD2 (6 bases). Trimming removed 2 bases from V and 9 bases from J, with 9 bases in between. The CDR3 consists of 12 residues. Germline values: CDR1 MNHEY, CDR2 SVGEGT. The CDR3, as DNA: TGTGCCAGCAGTTACCTTGGGGGGACGCAGTATTTT. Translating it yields CASSYLGGTQYF.

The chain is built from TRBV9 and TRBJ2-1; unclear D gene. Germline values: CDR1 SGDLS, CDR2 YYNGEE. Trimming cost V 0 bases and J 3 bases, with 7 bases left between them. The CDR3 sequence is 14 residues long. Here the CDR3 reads CASSVEKLYNEQFF. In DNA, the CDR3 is TGTGCCAGCAGCGTAGAAAAGCTCTACAATGAGCAGTTCTTC.

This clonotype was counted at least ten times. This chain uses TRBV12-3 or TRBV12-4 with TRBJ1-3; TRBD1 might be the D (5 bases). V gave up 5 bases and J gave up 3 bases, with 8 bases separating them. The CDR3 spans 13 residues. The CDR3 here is CASSATVGNTIYF. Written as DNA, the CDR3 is TGTGCCAGCAGTGCGACAGTTGGAAACACCATATATTTT.

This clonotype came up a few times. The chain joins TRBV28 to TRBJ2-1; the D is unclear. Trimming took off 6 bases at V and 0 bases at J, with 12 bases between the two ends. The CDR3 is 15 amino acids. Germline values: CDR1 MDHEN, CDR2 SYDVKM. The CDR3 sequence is CASRGWLSSYNEQFF. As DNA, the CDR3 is TGTGCCAGCAGAGGGTGGCTGAGCTCCTACAATGAGCAGTTCTTC.

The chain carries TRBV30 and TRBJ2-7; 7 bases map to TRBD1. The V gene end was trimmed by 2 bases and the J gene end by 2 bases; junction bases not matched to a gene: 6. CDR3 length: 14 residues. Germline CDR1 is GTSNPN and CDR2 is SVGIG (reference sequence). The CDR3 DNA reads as TGTGCCTGGAGTCTCCCGGGACAGACCTACGAGCAGTACTTC. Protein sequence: CAWSLPGQTYEQYF.

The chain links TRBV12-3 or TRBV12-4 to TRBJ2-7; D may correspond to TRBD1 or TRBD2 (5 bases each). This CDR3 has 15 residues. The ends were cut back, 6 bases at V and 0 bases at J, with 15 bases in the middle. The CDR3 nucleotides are TGTGCCAGCAGCTCTCTCTGGGGGAGCTCCTACGAGCAGTACTTC. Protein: CASSSLWGSSYEQYF.

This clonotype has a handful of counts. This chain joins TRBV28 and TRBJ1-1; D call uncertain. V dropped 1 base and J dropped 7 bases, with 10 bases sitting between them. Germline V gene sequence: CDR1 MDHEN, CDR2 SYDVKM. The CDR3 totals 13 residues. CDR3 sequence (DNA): TGTGCCAGCAGTTTATTGGACCCTATTGAAGCTTTCTTT. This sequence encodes CASSLLDPIEAFF.